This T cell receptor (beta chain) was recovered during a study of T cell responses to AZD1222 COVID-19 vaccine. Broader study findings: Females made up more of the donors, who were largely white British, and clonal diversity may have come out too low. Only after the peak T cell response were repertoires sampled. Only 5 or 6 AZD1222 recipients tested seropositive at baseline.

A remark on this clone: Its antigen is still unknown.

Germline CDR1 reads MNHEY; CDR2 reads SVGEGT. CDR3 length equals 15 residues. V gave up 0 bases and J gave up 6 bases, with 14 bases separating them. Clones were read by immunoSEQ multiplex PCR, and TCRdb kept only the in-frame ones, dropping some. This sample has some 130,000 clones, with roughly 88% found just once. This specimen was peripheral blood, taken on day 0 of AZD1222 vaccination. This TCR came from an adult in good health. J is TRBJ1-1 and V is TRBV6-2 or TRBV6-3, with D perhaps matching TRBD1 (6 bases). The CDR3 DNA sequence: TGTGCCAGCAGTTACTCGAGGAGTGGGGGCGCTGAAGCTTTCTTT. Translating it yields CASSYSRSGGAEAFF.